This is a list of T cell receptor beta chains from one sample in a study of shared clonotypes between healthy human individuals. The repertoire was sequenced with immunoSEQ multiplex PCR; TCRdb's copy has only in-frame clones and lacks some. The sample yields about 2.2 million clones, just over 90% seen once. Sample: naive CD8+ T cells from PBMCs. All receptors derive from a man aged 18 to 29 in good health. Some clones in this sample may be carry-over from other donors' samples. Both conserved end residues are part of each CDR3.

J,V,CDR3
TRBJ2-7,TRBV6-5,CASSTAQGGYEQYF
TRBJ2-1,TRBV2,CASRSPGGRLGNEQFF
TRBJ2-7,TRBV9,CASSPGPGGGYEQYF
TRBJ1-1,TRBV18,CASSLDRARDTEAFF
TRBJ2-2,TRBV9,CASTPGGSVRTGELFF
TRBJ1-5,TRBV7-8,CASSLTANQPQHF
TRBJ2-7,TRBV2,CASSVRDRSFGEQYF
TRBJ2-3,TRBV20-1,CSPPGPDTQYF
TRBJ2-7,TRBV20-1,CSAPDYGQYF
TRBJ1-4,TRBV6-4,CASSPQGAKGSYEKLFF
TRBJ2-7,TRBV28,CASSFARVYEQYF
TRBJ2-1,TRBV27,CASSPYGDEQFF
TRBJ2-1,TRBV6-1,CATQASGSNYNEQFF
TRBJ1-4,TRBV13,CASSPLGQGANEKLFF
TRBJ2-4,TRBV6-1,CASSEAVGEAKNIQYF
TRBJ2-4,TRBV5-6,CASSLGLAGGIRDANIQYF
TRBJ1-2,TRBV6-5,CASSFSFRQGADGYTF
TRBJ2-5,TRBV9,CASSEARTRETQYF
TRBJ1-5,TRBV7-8,CASSFLNQPQHF
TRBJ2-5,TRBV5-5,CASSLKPREVQETQYF
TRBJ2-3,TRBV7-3,CASSLAGSTDTQYF
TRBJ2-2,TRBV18,CASSPTANTGELFF
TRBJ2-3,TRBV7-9,CASMSGTTTDTQYF
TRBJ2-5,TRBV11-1,CASSLRGPNQETQYF
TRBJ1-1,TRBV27,CASKAVWLTEAFF
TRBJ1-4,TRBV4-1,CASSQWAATNEKLFF
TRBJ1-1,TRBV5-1,CASSWARTAEAFF
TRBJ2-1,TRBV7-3,CASSLPEGPRTGNEQFF
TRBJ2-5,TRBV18,CASSPWGAGQETQYF
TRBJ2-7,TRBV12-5,CASGLGTTYEQYF
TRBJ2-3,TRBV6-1,CASSEAVYGIGTQYF
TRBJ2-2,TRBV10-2,CASSGQGDGELFF
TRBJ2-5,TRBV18,CASSPSRTGGTETQYF
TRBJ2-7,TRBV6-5,CASSYSGGERWYEQYF
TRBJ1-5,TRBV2,CASSDGQGFSQPQHF
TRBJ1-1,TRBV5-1,CASSLGPAQNTEAFF
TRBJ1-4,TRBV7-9,CASSPPGGNEKLFF
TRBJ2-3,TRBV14,CASSWIGVDTQYF
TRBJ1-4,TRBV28,CASSFRAEKLFF
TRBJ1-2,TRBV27,CASSYTGNAGYTF
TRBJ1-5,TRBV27,CASLRGRGHNQPQHF
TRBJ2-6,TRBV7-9,CASSTRGAASGANVLTF
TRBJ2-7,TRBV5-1,CASSLTGVPGGPTEQYF
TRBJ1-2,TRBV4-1,CASSQGAGVNYGYTF
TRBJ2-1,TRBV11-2,CASSLSGRSSYNEQFF
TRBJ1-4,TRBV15,CATSRVRDLLATNEKLFF
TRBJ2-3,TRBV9,CASSVGLLDTQYF
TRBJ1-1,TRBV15,CATSRALGQGNTEAFF
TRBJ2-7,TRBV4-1,CASSLGTAFEQYF
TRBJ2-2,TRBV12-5,CASRSGSGELFF
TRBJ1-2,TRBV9,CASSVALHNYGYTF